This T cell receptor beta chain originates from a study of T cell responses to AZD1222 COVID-19 vaccine. Study conclusions and caveats: Per reports, nearly half of all spike-specific TCRs target regions that are unmutated in variants.

Profiled with immunoSEQ multiplex PCR; TCRdb holds only in-frame clones, not every one. The data contain roughly 200,000 clones, just over 90% of them singletons. The count of this clone is one. Its antigen is currently unknown. The CDR3 extends over 16 amino acids. The sequenced sample was peripheral blood, obtained on day 0 of MenACWY control vaccination. This clonotype originated in an adult in good health. The chain joins TRBV21-1 to TRBJ2-2; the table calls TRBD2, which could not be checked here. TRBV21-1 is a known pseudogene. CDR3 DNA sequence: TGTGCCAGCAGCACCCCCCCGGGGGGGAACACCGGGGAGCTGTTTTTT. Translation: CASSTPPGGNTGELFF.